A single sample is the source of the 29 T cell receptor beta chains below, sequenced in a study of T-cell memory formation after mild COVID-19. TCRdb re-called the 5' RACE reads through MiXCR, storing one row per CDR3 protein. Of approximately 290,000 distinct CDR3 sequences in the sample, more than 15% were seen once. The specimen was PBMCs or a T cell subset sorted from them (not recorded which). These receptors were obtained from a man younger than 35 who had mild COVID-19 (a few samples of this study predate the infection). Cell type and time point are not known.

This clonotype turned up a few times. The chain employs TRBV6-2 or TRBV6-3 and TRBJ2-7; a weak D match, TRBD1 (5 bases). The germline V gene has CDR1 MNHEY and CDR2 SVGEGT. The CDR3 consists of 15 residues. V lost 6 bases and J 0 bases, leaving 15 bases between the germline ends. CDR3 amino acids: CASSLLQVSSYEQYF. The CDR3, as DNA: TGTGCCAGCAGCCTCCTACAGGTTTCCTCCTACGAGCAGTACTTC.

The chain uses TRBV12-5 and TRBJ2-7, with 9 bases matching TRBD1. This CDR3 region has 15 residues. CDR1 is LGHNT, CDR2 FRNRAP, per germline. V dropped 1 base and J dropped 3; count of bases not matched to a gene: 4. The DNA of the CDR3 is TGTGCTAGTGGTTTGGGATGGACAGGGGTCTACGAGCAGTACTTC. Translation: CASGLGWTGVYEQYF. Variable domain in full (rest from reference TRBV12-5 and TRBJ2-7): DARVTQTPRHKVTEMGQEVTMRCQPILGHNTVFWYRQTMMQGLELLAYFRNRAPLDDSGMPKDRFSAEMPDATLATLKIQPSEPRDSAVYFCASGLGWTGVYEQYFGPGTRLTVT.

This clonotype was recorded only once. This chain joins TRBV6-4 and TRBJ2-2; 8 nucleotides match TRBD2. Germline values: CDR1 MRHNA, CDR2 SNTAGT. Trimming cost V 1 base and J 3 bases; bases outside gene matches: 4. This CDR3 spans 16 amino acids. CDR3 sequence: CASSDFSGADTGELFF. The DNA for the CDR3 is TGTGCCAGCAGTGACTTTAGCGGGGCCGACACCGGGGAGCTGTTTTTT.

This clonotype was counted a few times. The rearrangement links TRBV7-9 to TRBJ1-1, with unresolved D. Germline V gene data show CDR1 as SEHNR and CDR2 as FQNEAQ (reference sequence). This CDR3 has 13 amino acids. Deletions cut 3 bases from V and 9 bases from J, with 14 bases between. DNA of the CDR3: TGTGCCAGCAGCTTGATAGGGCTCCCCCAAGCTTTCTTT. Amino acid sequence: CASSLIGLPQAFF.

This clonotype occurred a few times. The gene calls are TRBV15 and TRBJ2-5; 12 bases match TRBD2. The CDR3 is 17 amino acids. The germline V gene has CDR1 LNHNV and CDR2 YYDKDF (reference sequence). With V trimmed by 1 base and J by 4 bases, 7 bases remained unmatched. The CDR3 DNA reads TGTGCCACCAGCAGAGTACCTACGACTAGCGGGGGAGAGACCCAGTACTTC. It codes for CATSRVPTTSGGETQYF.

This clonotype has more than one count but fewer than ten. CDR3 in amino acids: CASGKGVAGANVLTF. The DNA of the CDR3 is TGTGCCAGCGGGAAAGGCGTTGCCGGGGCCAACGTCCTGACTTTC. The chain links TRBV9 to TRBJ2-6; no clear D gene. Germline CDR1 SGDLS, CDR2 YYNGEE. Trimming shortened V by 7 bases and J by 4 bases, and 15 bases separated the two germline ends. The CDR3 covers 15 residues.

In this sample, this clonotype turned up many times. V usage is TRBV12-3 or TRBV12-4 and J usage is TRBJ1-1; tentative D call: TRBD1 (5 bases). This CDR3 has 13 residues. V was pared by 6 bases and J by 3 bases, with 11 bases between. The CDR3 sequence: CASRPQGDTEAFF. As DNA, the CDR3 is TGTGCCAGCAGACCCCAGGGAGACACTGAAGCTTTCTTT.

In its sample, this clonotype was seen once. The DNA for the CDR3 is TGTGCCATCAGTGGGACGAGCACAGATACGCAGTATTTT. Amino acid sequence: CAISGTSTDTQYF. The chain has TRBV10-3 and TRBJ2-3; D call uncertain. V was shortened by 4 bases and J by 0 bases, with 5 bases between the two germline ends. This CDR3 region has 13 residues. Germline CDR1 reads ENHRY; CDR2 reads SYGVKD.

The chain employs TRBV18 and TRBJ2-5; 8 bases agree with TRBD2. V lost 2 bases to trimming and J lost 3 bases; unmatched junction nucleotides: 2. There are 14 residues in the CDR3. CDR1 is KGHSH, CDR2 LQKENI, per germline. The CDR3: CASSPTLAEETQYF. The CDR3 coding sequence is TGTGCCAGCTCACCAACACTAGCGGAAGAGACCCAGTACTTC. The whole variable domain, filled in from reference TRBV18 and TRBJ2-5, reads NAGVMQNPRHLVRRRGQEARLRCSPMKGHSHVYWYRQLPEEGLKFMVYLQKENIIDESGMPKERFSAEFPKEGPSILRIQQVVRGDSAAYFCASSPTLAEETQYFGPGTRLLVL.

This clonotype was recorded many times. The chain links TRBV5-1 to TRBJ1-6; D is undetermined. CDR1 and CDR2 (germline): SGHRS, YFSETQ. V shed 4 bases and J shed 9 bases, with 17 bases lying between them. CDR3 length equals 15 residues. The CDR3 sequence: CASSPLEGRGSPLHF. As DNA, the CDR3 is TGCGCCAGCAGCCCCCTTGAGGGCCGGGGTTCACCCCTCCACTTT.

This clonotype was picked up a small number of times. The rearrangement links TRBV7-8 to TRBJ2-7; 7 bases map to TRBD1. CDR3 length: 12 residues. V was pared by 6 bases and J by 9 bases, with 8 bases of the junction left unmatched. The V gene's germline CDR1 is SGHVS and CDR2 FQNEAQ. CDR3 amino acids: CASRERTGRQYF. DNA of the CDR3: TGTGCCAGCAGAGAAAGGACAGGCCGGCAGTACTTC.

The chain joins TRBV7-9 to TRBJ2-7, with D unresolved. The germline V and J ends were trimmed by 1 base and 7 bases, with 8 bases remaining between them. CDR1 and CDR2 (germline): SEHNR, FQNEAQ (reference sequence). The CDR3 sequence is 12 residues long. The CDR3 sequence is CASSLEVGEQYV. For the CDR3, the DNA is TGTGCCAGCAGCTTAGAGGTGGGTGAGCAGTACGTC.

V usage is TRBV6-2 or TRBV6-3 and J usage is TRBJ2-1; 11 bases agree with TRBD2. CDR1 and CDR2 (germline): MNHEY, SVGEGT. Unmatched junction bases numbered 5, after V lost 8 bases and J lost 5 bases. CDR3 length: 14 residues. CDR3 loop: CASELAGANNEQFF. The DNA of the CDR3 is TGTGCCAGCGAACTAGCGGGGGCTAACAATGAGCAGTTCTTC.

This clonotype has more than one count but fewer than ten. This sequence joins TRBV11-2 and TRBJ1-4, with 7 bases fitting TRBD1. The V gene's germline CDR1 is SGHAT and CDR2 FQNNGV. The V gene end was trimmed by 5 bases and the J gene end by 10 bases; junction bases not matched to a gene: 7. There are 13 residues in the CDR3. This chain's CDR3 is CASSQDREGKLFF. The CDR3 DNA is TGTGCCAGCAGCCAAGACAGGGAGGGAAAACTGTTTTTT. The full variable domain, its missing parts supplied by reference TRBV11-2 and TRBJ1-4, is EAGVAQSPRYKIIEKRQSVAFWCNPISGHATLYWYQQILGQGPKLLIQFQNNGVVDDSQLPKDRFSAERLKGVDSTLKIQPAKLEDSAVYLCASSQDREGKLFFGSGTQLSVL.

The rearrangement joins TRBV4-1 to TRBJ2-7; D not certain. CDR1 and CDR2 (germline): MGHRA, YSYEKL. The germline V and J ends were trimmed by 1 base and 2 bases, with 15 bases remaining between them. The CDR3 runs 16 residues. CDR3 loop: CASSQAPMGNAYEQYV. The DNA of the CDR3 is TGCGCCAGCAGCCAAGCCCCTATGGGGAACGCCTACGAGCAGTACGTC.

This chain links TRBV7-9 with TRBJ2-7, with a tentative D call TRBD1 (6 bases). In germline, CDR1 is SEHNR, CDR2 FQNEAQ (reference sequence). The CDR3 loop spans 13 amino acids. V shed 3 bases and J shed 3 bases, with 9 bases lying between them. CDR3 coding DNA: TGTGCCAGCAGCTTCCAGGGGAACTACGAGCAGTACGTC. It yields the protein CASSFQGNYEQYV.

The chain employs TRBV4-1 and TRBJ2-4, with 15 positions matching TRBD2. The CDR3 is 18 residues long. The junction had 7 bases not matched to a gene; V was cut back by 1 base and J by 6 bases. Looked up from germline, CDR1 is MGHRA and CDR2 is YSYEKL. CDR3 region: CASSQVGLAGGLGNIQYF. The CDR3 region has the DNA TGCGCCAGCAGCCAAGTCGGACTAGCGGGGGGGCTGGGAAACATTCAGTACTTC.

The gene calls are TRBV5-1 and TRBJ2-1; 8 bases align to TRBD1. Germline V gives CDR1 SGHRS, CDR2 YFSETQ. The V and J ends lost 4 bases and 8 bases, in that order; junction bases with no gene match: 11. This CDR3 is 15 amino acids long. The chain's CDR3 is CASSPGGQGSDEQFF. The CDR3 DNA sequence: TGCGCCAGCAGCCCCGGAGGACAGGGTAGCGATGAGCAGTTCTTC.

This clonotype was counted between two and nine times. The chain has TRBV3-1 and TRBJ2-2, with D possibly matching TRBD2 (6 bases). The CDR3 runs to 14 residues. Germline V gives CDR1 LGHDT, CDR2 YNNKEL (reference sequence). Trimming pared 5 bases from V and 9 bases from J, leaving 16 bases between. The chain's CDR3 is CASSGTARGRELFF. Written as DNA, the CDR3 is TGTGCCAGCAGCGGGACTGCACGGGGCCGGGAGCTGTTTTTT.

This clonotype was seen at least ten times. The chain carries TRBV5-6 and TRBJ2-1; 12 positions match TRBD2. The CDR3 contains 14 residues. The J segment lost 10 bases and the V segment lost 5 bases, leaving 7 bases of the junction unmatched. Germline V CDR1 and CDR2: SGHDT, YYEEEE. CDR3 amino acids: CASRSSGGAWEQFF. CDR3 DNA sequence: TGTGCCAGCAGGTCTAGCGGGGGGGCCTGGGAGCAGTTCTTC.

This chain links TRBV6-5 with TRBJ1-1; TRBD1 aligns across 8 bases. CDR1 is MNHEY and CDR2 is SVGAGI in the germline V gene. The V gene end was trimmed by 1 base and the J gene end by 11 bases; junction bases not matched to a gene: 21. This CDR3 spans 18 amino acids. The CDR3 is CASSYWRPFGAGGVWAFF. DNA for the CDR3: TGTGCCAGCAGTTACTGGAGGCCGTTCGGGGCAGGGGGCGTGTGGGCTTTCTTT.

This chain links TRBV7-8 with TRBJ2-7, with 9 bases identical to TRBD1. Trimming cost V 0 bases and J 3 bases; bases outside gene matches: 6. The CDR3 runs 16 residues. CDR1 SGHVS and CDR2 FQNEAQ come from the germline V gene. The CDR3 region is CASSLALETGGYEQYF. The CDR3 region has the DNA TGTGCCAGCAGCTTAGCGCTGGAGACAGGGGGCTACGAGCAGTACTTC.

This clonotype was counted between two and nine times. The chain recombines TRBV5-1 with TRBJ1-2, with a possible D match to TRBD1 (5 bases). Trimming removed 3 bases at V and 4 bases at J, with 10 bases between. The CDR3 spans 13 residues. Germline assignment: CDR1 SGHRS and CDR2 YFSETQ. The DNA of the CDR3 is TGCGCCAGCAGCTACCAAGACAGCTATGGCTACACCTTC. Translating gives CASSYQDSYGYTF.

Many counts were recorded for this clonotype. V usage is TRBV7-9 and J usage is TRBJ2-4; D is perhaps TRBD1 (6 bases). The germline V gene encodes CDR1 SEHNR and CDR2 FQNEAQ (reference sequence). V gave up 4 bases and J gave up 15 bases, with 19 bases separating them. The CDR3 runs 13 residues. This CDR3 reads CASSSQDSSLRYF. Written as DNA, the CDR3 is TGTGCCAGCAGCTCACAGGACAGTTCTCTTAGGTACTTC.

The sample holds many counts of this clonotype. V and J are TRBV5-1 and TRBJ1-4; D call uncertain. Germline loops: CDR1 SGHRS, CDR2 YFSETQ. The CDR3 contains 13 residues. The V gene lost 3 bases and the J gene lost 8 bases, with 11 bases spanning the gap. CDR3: CASSSYEREKLFF. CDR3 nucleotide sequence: TGCGCCAGCAGCTCCTATGAGAGGGAAAAACTGTTTTTT.

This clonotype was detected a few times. CDR3 DNA: TGCAATGAGGGCGCTTCACCCCTCCACTTT. This sequence encodes CNEGASPLHF. The chain employs TRBV20-1 and TRBJ1-6; D not resolved. Germline CDR1 DFQATT, CDR2 SNEGSKA (reference sequence). The CDR3 consists of 10 residues.

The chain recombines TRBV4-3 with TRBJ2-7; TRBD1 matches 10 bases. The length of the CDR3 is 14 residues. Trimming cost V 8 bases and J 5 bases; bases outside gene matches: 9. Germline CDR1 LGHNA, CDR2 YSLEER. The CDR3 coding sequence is TGCGCCAGCGCCCCAAGACAGGGGGCAAACGAGCAGTACTTC. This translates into CASAPRQGANEQYF.

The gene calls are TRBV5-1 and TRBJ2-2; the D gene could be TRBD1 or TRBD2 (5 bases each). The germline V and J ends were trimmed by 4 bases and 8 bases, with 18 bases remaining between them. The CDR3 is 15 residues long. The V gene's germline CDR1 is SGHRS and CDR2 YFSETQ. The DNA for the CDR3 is TGCGCCAGCAGCCCGGGGACGCCGGGTGGAGGGGAGCTGTTTTTT. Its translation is CASSPGTPGGGELFF.

In nucleotides, the CDR3 is TGTGCCAGCAGTGTCCGTCGGGACTCGATCCAGCATTTT. It codes for CASSVRRDSIQHF. V usage is TRBV6-5 and J usage is TRBJ1-5; perhaps TRBD1 as D (5 bases). Trimming pared 5 bases from V and 12 bases from J, leaving 17 bases between. The germline CDR1 and CDR2 sequences are MNHEY and SVGAGI. The CDR3 consists of 13 residues.